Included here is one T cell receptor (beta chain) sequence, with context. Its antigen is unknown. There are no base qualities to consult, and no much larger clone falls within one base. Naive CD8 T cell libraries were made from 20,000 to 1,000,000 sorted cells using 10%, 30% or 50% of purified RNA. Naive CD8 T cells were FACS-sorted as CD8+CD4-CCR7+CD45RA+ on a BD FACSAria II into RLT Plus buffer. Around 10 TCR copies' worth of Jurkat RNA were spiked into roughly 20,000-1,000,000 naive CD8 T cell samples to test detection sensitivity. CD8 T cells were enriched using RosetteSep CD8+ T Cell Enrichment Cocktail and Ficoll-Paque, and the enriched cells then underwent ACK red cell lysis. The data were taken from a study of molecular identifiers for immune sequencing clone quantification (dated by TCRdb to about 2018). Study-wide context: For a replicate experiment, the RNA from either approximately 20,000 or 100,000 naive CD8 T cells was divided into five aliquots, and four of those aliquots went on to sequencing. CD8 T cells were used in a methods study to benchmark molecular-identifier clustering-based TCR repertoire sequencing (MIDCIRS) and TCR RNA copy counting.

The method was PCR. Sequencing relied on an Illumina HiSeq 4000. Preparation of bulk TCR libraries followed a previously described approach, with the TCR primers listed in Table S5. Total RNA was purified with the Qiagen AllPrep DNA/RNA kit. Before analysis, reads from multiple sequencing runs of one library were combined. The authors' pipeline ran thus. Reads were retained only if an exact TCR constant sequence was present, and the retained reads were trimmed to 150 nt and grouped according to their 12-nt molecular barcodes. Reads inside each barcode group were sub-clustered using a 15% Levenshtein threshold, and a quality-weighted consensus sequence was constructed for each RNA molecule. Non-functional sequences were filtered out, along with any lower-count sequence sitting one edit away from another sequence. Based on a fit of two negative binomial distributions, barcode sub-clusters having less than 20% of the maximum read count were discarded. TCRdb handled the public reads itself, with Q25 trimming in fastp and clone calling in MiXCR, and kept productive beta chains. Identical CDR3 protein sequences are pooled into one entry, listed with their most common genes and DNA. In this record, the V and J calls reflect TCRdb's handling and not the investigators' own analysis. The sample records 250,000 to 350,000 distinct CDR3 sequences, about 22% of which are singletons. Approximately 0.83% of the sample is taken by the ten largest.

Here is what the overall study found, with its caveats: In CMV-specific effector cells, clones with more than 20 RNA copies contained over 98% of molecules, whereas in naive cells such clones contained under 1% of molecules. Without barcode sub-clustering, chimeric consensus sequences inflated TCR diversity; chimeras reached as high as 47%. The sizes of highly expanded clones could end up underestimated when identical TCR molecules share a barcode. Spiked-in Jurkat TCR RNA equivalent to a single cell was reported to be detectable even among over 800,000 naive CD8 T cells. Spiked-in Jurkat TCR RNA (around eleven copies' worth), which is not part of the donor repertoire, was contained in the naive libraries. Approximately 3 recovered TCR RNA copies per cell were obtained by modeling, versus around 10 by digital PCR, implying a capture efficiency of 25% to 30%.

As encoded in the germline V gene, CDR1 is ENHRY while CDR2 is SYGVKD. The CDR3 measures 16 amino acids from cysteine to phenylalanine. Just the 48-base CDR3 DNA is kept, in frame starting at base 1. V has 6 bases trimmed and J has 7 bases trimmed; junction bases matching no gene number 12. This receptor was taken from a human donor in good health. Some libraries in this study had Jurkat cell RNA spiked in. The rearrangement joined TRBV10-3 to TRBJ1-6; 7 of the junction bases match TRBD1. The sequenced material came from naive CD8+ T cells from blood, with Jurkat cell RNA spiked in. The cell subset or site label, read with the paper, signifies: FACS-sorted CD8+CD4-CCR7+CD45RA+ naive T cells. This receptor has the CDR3 CAISSTGLYGNSPLHF. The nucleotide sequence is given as TGTGCCATCAGCTCGACAGGGCTCTACGGGAATTCACCCCTCCACTTT.